Listed here are 28 T cell receptor beta chains from one sample, sequenced in a study of cytomegalovirus exposure and HLA in healthy donors. Vbeta (60) and Jbeta (13) primers were used in the PCR. Profiled with immunoSEQ multiplex PCR; TCRdb holds only in-frame clones, not every one. The sample holds about 83,000 clones, roughly 79% seen once. Sequenced: PBMCs. These receptors were taken from a woman aged 25 to 39 in good health and CMV-seronegative.

The chain uses TRBV5-4 and TRBJ2-5, with D possibly matching TRBD1 (6 bases). Trimming left V 4 bases short and J 4 bases short, with 20 bases between. The CDR3 covers 16 residues. Per the germline V gene, CDR1 is SGHNT and CDR2 is YYREEE (reference sequence). CDR3 sequence (DNA): TGTGCCAGCAGCAACACAGGGTCGTTTGTGGGAGAGACCCAGTACTTC. Amino acid sequence: CASSNTGSFVGETQYF.

The chain joins TRBV7-3 to TRBJ2-3; 8 bases match TRBD2. The junction had 8 bases not matched to a gene; V was cut back by 5 bases and J by 4 bases. CDR3 size: 15 residues. CDR1 is SGHTA, CDR2 FQGTGA, per germline. CDR3 loop: CASSPSGSNADTQYF. In DNA, the CDR3 is TGTGCCAGCAGCCCAAGCGGGAGTAACGCAGATACGCAGTATTTT.

J is TRBJ1-2 and V is TRBV5-6; D is ambiguous. There are 13 residues in the CDR3. Germline V gives CDR1 SGHDT, CDR2 YYEEEE. The V end was cut by 0 bases, the J end by 1 base, with 4 bases between. The CDR3 DNA is TGTGCCAGCAGCTTGGTCAGTAACTATGGCTACACCTTC. Its protein is CASSLVSNYGYTF.

This chain connects TRBV15 to TRBJ2-3; 7 bases are a match to TRBD1. J lost 1 base, V lost 3 bases, and 7 bases had no gene match. CDR1 is LNHNV and CDR2 is YYDKDF in the germline V gene (reference sequence). CDR3 length: 16 amino acids. CDR3 sequence (DNA): TGTGCCACCAGCAGCCGACGACAGGGAGGCACAGATACGCAGTATTTT. Translated: CATSSRRQGGTDTQYF.

The J gene is TRBJ2-7, the V gene TRBV19, with TRBD2 as a possible D gene (6 bases). This CDR3 region has 15 residues. Germline lookup yields CDR1 LNHDA and CDR2 SQIVND (reference sequence). Trimming cost V 8 bases and J 5 bases, with 22 bases left between them. The CDR3, as DNA: TGTGCCAGTTTAGAGACTCCCCGGGGGTTGCACGAGCAGTACTTC. It codes for CASLETPRGLHEQYF.

CDR3 DNA sequence: TGTGCCAGCAGCTTCGGGGGGGCCGGGGAGCTGTTTTTT. This gives the protein CASSFGGAGELFF. The V call is TRBV5-6, the J call TRBJ2-2, with TRBD2 matching over 8 bases. Germline CDR1 SGHDT, CDR2 YYEEEE. Trimming at V came to 2 bases and at J to 6 bases, leaving 0 bases not matched to a gene. This CDR3 contains 13 residues.

In its sample, this clone was seen a few times. The chain is built from TRBV5-1 and TRBJ1-3; D unresolved. The CDR3 contains 14 residues. Trimming cost V 0 bases and J 2 bases, with 6 bases left between them. Germline loops: CDR1 SGHRS, CDR2 YFSETQ. In DNA, the CDR3 is TGCGCCAGCAGCTTGGCGGGGACTGGAAACACCATATATTTT. This encodes CASSLAGTGNTIYF.

V gene TRBV7-2 combines with J gene TRBJ2-7; TRBD2 is a possible D gene (6 bases). The V end was cut by 2 bases, the J end by 4 bases, with 12 bases between. Germline loops: CDR1 SGHTA, CDR2 FQGNSA. The CDR3 loop spans 14 amino acids. CDR3 nucleotide sequence: TGTGCCAGCAGCTTAATCGGGGGTGTATACGAGCAGTACTTC. Translating it yields CASSLIGGVYEQYF.

The genes are TRBV7-2 and TRBJ1-1; D is uncertain. The CDR3 covers 14 residues. The germline V gene encodes CDR1 SGHTA and CDR2 FQGNSA. Trimming removed 5 bases at V and 1 base at J, with 11 bases between. CDR3 region: CASSHRSGNTEAFF. The CDR3 bases are TGTGCCAGCAGCCATCGGAGCGGGAACACTGAAGCTTTCTTT.

The V and J genes are TRBV15 and TRBJ2-6; the match to TRBD1 covers 8 bases. The CDR3 runs to 15 residues. V trimming: 4 bases; J trimming: 4 bases; junction bases outside the gene matches: 3. CDR1 is LNHNV and CDR2 is YYDKDF in the germline V gene (reference sequence). The CDR3 nucleotides read TGTGCCACCAGCACAGGGGGCAACGGGGCCAACGTCCTGACTTTC. Its translation is CATSTGGNGANVLTF.

Only one count was recorded for this clone. The CDR3: CASTRPTENEQFF. The CDR3 DNA reads as TGTGCCAGCACCAGGCCCACGGAAAATGAGCAGTTCTTC. V gene TRBV6-5 combines with J gene TRBJ2-1; D is uncertain. Germline loops: CDR1 MNHEY, CDR2 SVGAGI. The CDR3 is 13 residues long. Trimming left V 7 bases short and J 7 bases short, with 14 bases between.

This clone was seen a single time. This chain joins TRBV29-1 and TRBJ1-4, with D possibly TRBD1 on 5 matching bases. Trimming shortened V by 5 bases and J by 7 bases, and 14 bases separated the two germline ends. CDR3 length: 13 residues. Germline-derived CDR1 and CDR2 are SQVTM and ANQGSEA. The CDR3 sequence is CSVNLGRGEKLFF. DNA for the CDR3: TGCAGCGTTAATCTGGGGAGGGGTGAAAAACTGTTTTTT.

The rearrangement links TRBV6-1 to TRBJ2-5; unclear D gene. In germline, CDR1 is MNHNS, CDR2 SASEGT. The CDR3 has 12 residues. Trimming cost V 6 bases and J 0 bases, with 5 bases left between them. Here the CDR3 DNA reads TGTGCCAGCAGGGAGCACCAAGAGACCCAGTACTTC. It codes for CASREHQETQYF.

The chain uses TRBV18 and TRBJ2-6, with D tentatively TRBD1 (6 bases). Trimming stripped 3 bases from V and 1 base from J, with 16 bases between. The length of the CDR3 is 18 residues. Germline V gives CDR1 KGHSH, CDR2 LQKENI. The CDR3 nucleotides are TGTGCCAGCTCACCTACCAGGACAGCCTCGTCTGGGGCCAACGTCCTGACTTTC. It codes for CASSPTRTASSGANVLTF.

The chain links TRBV27 to TRBJ2-6; 7 bases line up with TRBD2. The CDR3 loop spans 16 amino acids. Per the germline V gene, CDR1 is MNHEY and CDR2 is SMNVEV (reference sequence). Trimming cost V 5 bases and J 9 bases; bases outside gene matches: 13. The CDR3 coding sequence is TGTGCCAGCAGTCGCCTCATCGGGACTACTTACAACGTCCTGACTTTC. Its translation: CASSRLIGTTYNVLTF.

The chain recombines TRBV4-2 with TRBJ2-2; 7 bases are shared with TRBD2. The germline CDR1 and CDR2 sequences are LGHNA and YNFKEQ. The CDR3 loop spans 16 amino acids. V trimming: 1 base; J trimming: 1 base; junction bases outside the gene matches: 3. As DNA, the CDR3 is TGTGCCAGCAGCCAAGTGGGCGGGAGGAACACCGGGGAGCTGTTTTTT. Protein product: CASSQVGGRNTGELFF.

The J gene is TRBJ2-5, the V gene TRBV9, with 11 bases identical to TRBD1. The length of the CDR3 is 17 residues. CDR1 is SGDLS, CDR2 YYNGEE, per germline. Trimming cost V 3 bases and J 5 bases; bases outside gene matches: 12. The CDR3 sequence is CASSEGDRGGIGETQYF. The CDR3 nucleotides are TGTGCCAGCAGCGAGGGGGACAGGGGGGGTATTGGCGAGACCCAGTACTTC.

V is TRBV19 and J is TRBJ1-1; TRBD1 might be the D (6 bases). Between the trimmed V and J ends, which lost 4 bases and 8 bases, there was a span of 11 bases. The CDR3 runs 12 residues. CDR1 and CDR2 from the germline V gene are LNHDA and SQIVND (reference sequence). The CDR3 bases are TGTGCCAGTAGTAGGGGGGGGCGCGAAGCTTTCTTT. This codes for CASSRGGREAFF.

The rearrangement uses TRBV7-2 and TRBJ1-1, with unresolved D. The CDR3 consists of 13 residues. V was shortened by 5 bases and J by 4 bases, with 11 bases between the two germline ends. Germline CDR1 and CDR2: SGHTA and FQGNSA. CDR3 coding DNA: TGTGCCAGCAGCCCCCCCTCCGGCACTGAAGCTTTCTTT. Protein sequence: CASSPPSGTEAFF.

The count of this clone is one. V and J are TRBV28 and TRBJ1-2; no firm D call. V was cut by 2 bases and J by 3 bases, with 16 bases left in between. CDR3 length equals 16 residues. Germline CDR1 is MDHEN and CDR2 is SYDVKM. DNA for the CDR3: TGTGCCAGCAGTTTAGTCTCTTTTGGCAGGCACTATGGCTACACCTTC. Its protein product is CASSLVSFGRHYGYTF.

Regarding this clone: Other DNA sequences of this sample code for an identical CDR3. V usage is TRBV5-1 and J usage is TRBJ2-7; 12 nucleotides match TRBD2. The J segment lost 2 bases and the V segment lost 7 bases, leaving 4 bases of the junction unmatched. CDR3 size: 14 residues. Per the germline V gene, CDR1 is SGHRS and CDR2 is YFSETQ. The CDR3 region has the DNA TGCGCCAGCCGTTGGACTAGCGGGACCTACGAGCAGTACTTC. Translated: CASRWTSGTYEQYF. Variable domain in full (rest from reference TRBV5-1 and TRBJ2-7): KAGVTQTPRYLIKTRGQQVTLSCSPISGHRSVSWYQQTPGQGLQFLFEYFSETQRNKGNFPGRFSGRQFSNSRSEMNVSTLELGDSALYLCASRWTSGTYEQYFGPGTRLTVT.

The chain couples TRBV21-1 to TRBJ2-7; TRBD1, the D gene given by the table, was not confirmed from the DNA. TRBV21-1 is shown as a pseudogene. CDR3 length: 13 residues. The DNA for the CDR3 is TGTGCCAGAACAGCTTCTACCAACTACGAGCAGTACTTC. This encodes CARTASTNYEQYF.

The J gene is TRBJ2-7, the V gene TRBV7-8, with D possibly TRBD1 on 6 matching bases. In germline, CDR1 is SGHVS, CDR2 FQNEAQ. This CDR3 spans 13 amino acids. V lost 0 bases, J lost 9 bases, and 12 bases lay in between. The CDR3 protein is CASSLAAGEGQYF. The CDR3 coding sequence is TGTGCCAGCAGCTTAGCGGCAGGGGAAGGGCAGTACTTC.

The chain links TRBV7-6 to TRBJ2-3, with D possibly matching TRBD1 (5 bases). With 1 base removed from V and 4 bases from J, the gap between germline ends came to 6 bases. Germline-derived CDR1 and CDR2 are SGHVS and FNYEAQ. The CDR3 runs 13 residues. CDR3 sequence (DNA): TGTGCCAGCAGCTTAGGGGGCGCAGATACGCAGTATTTT. Its protein is CASSLGGADTQYF.

Turning to this clone: A read error may account for a junction end that differs from germline. The rearrangement joins TRBV27 to TRBJ1-2; D remains unclear. This CDR3 region has 13 residues. Germline V gives CDR1 MNHEY, CDR2 SMNVEV (reference sequence). This chain's CDR3 is CASSFLGNNGYTF. As DNA, the CDR3 is TGTGCCAGCAGTTTTCTAGGTAACAATGGCTACACCTTC.

V is TRBV7-6 and J is TRBJ1-4, with D hard to call. This CDR3 has 14 amino acids. Germline loops: CDR1 SGHVS, CDR2 FNYEAQ. Trimming left V 5 bases short and J 0 bases short, with 7 bases between. The CDR3 nucleotides are TGTGCCAGCAGCAGCCTTGCAACTAATGAAAAACTGTTTTTT. This encodes CASSSLATNEKLFF.

The chain employs TRBV5-4 and TRBJ2-7, with 8 bases matching TRBD1. Germline V gives CDR1 SGHNT, CDR2 YYREEE (reference sequence). The junction had 8 bases not matched to a gene; V was cut back by 0 bases and J by 6 bases. The CDR3 runs to 15 residues. The CDR3 DNA reads TGTGCCAGCAGCTTGGGAGGGCAGGGGGCCGTCGAGCAGTACTTC. This codes for CASSLGGQGAVEQYF.

V and J are TRBV4-2 and TRBJ2-1; 14 bases map to TRBD2. CDR1 and CDR2 (germline): LGHNA, YNFKEQ. The length of the CDR3 is 16 residues. V shed 1 base and J 7 bases; nucleotides not matched to a gene: 3. The CDR3 DNA reads as TGTGCCAGCAGCCAAGTGGGACTAGCGGGAGATAATGAGCAGTTCTTC. The encoded protein is CASSQVGLAGDNEQFF.